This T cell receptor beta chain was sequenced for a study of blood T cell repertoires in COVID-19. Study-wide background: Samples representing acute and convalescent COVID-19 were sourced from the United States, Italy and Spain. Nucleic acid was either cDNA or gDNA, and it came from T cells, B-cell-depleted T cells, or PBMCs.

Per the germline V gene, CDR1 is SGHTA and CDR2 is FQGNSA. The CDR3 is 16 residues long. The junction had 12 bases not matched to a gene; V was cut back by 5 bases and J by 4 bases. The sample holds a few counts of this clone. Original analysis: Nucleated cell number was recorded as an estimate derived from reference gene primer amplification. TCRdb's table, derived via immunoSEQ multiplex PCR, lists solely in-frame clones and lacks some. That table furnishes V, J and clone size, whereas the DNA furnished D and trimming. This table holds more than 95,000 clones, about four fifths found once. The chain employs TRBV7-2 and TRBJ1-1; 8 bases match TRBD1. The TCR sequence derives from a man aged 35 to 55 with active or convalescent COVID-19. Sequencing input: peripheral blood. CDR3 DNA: TGTGCCAGCAGCCCAGATCGGACAGGGAAGGGCACTGAAGCTTTCTTT. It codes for CASSPDRTGKGTEAFF.